A selection of T cell receptor beta chains follows, all from one sample in a study of T cells after yellow fever vaccination. TCRdb redid the calling of the 5' RACE reads with MiXCR, one entry per CDR3 protein. Of about 130,000 distinct CDR3 sequences listed, around 9.8% are singletons. Sequencing was performed on CD8+ T cells sorted from PBMCs, taken on the day of the yellow fever booster vaccination. The source is a man aged 18 to 35 who received the YFV17D yellow fever vaccine. Both conserved end residues are part of each CDR3. A D gene is named only where the DNA matches it firmly. Where a row states a size, it is once, few, many or the class of an expanded clone; other rows omit it.

v_call: TRBV3-1
clone_size: .
d_call: .
j_call: TRBJ2-2
cdr3_aa: CASLSGGSNTGELFF
cdr3_nt: TGTGCCAGCCTGAGCGGAGGATCGAACACCGGGGAGCTGTTTTTT

v_call: TRBV4-1
clone_size: few
d_call: TRBD2
j_call: TRBJ2-5
cdr3_aa: CASSLFSGGNQETQYF
cdr3_nt: TGCGCCAGCAGCCTGTTTAGCGGGGGGAACCAAGAGACCCAGTACTTC

v_call: TRBV3-1
clone_size: few
d_call: TRBD2
j_call: TRBJ2-3
cdr3_aa: CASSRTSGSSTDTQYF
cdr3_nt: TGTGCCAGCAGCCGTACTAGCGGGAGTAGCACAGATACGCAGTATTTT

v_call: TRBV4-1
clone_size: .
d_call: TRBD1
j_call: TRBJ1-6
cdr3_aa: CASSQGGTGDSPLHF
cdr3_nt: TGCGCCAGCAGCCAGGGCGGGACAGGGGATTCACCCCTCCACTTT

v_call: TRBV6-5
clone_size: few
d_call: .
j_call: TRBJ1-5
cdr3_aa: CASSYLGQPQHF
cdr3_nt: TGTGCCAGCAGTTACCTTGGTCAGCCCCAGCATTTT

v_call: TRBV11-2
clone_size: .
d_call: TRBD1
j_call: TRBJ2-2
cdr3_aa: CASSQPLGQGAGTGELFF
cdr3_nt: TGTGCCAGCAGCCAGCCCTTGGGACAGGGAGCGGGCACCGGGGAGCTGTTTTTT

v_call: TRBV27
clone_size: few
d_call: .
j_call: TRBJ2-1
cdr3_aa: CASSLSILQGYNEQFF
cdr3_nt: TGTGCCAGCAGTTTATCGATCTTGCAGGGATACAATGAGCAGTTCTTC

v_call: TRBV6-2/TRBV6-3
clone_size: few
d_call: TRBD1
j_call: TRBJ2-3
cdr3_aa: CASSFDYRDRETDTQYF
cdr3_nt: TGTGCCAGCAGTTTCGACTACCGGGACAGGGAAACAGATACGCAGTATTTT

v_call: TRBV5-6
clone_size: .
d_call: .
j_call: TRBJ2-7
cdr3_aa: CASSFNPSYEQYF
cdr3_nt: TGTGCCAGCAGCTTTAACCCCTCCTACGAGCAGTACTTC

v_call: TRBV4-1
clone_size: few
d_call: .
j_call: TRBJ2-3
cdr3_aa: CASSSGGGYTDTQYF
cdr3_nt: TGCGCCAGCAGCAGTGGGGGGGGCTATACAGATACGCAGTATTTT

v_call: TRBV18
clone_size: .
d_call: .
j_call: TRBJ2-7
cdr3_aa: CASSPRDTTYEQYF
cdr3_nt: TGTGCCAGCTCGCCTCGGGACACCACCTACGAGCAGTACTTC

v_call: TRBV7-6
clone_size: few
d_call: .
j_call: TRBJ2-5
cdr3_aa: CASSPMTGQETQYF
cdr3_nt: TGTGCCAGCAGCCCCATGACAGGACAAGAGACCCAGTACTTC

v_call: TRBV12-3/TRBV12-4
clone_size: .
d_call: .
j_call: TRBJ2-7
cdr3_aa: CASSWAPTYEQYF
cdr3_nt: TGTGCCAGCAGTTGGGCACCGACCTACGAGCAGTACTTC

v_call: TRBV5-1
clone_size: few
d_call: TRBD2
j_call: TRBJ2-1
cdr3_aa: CASSLRRGGFDEQFF
cdr3_nt: TGCGCCAGCAGCTTGCGGCGGGGGGGCTTCGATGAGCAGTTCTTC

v_call: TRBV4-3
clone_size: few
d_call: .
j_call: TRBJ2-7
cdr3_aa: CASSLPGGFAQYF
cdr3_nt: TGCGCCAGCAGCCTCCCTGGGGGGTTCGCGCAGTACTTC

v_call: TRBV4-3
clone_size: few
d_call: .
j_call: TRBJ2-7
cdr3_aa: CASSQVRGYEQYF
cdr3_nt: TGCGCCAGCAGCCAAGTACGGGGCTACGAGCAGTACTTC

v_call: TRBV29-1
clone_size: few
d_call: TRBD2
j_call: TRBJ2-1
cdr3_aa: CSVMTSGVYNEQFF
cdr3_nt: TGCAGCGTTATGACTAGCGGGGTCTACAATGAGCAGTTCTTC

v_call: TRBV3-1
clone_size: many
d_call: .
j_call: TRBJ2-3
cdr3_aa: CASSHIGPDTQYF
cdr3_nt: TGTGCCAGCAGCCATATAGGACCGGATACGCAGTATTTT

v_call: TRBV4-1
clone_size: many
d_call: TRBD1
j_call: TRBJ2-5
cdr3_aa: CASSQEKTGTGEETQYF
cdr3_nt: TGCGCCAGCAGCCAAGAAAAGACTGGGACAGGAGAAGAGACCCAGTACTTC

v_call: TRBV7-9
clone_size: few
d_call: TRBD1
j_call: TRBJ2-1
cdr3_aa: CASSITTGNNEQFF
cdr3_nt: TGTGCCAGCAGCATTACGACAGGGAACAATGAGCAGTTCTTC

v_call: TRBV6-5
clone_size: many
d_call: .
j_call: TRBJ1-1
cdr3_aa: CASSYSSAGANTEAFF
cdr3_nt: TGTGCCAGCAGTTACTCGAGTGCGGGGGCGAACACTGAAGCTTTCTTT

v_call: TRBV7-6
clone_size: .
d_call: .
j_call: TRBJ1-1
cdr3_aa: CASSSTRAAGNTEAFF
cdr3_nt: TGTGCCAGCAGCTCCACCCGCGCGGCGGGTAACACTGAAGCTTTCTTT

v_call: TRBV7-2
clone_size: many
d_call: TRBD1
j_call: TRBJ2-7
cdr3_aa: CASSRGAGQGYEQYF
cdr3_nt: TGTGCCAGCAGCCGGGGGGCGGGACAGGGCTACGAGCAGTACTTC

v_call: TRBV4-1
clone_size: .
d_call: TRBD1
j_call: TRBJ2-1
cdr3_aa: CASSQNPGTDYYNEQFF
cdr3_nt: TGCGCCAGCAGCCAGAACCCCGGGACAGATTACTACAATGAGCAGTTCTTC

v_call: TRBV4-1
clone_size: .
d_call: .
j_call: TRBJ2-7
cdr3_aa: CASSQEHQWTYEQYF
cdr3_nt: TGCGCCAGCAGCCAAGAGCACCAGTGGACCTACGAGCAGTACTTC

v_call: TRBV12-3/TRBV12-4
clone_size: few
d_call: .
j_call: TRBJ1-5
cdr3_aa: CASSLELRGGQPQHF
cdr3_nt: TGTGCCAGCAGTTTAGAGTTGAGGGGCGGTCAGCCCCAGCATTTT

v_call: TRBV7-9
clone_size: .
d_call: TRBD1
j_call: TRBJ2-7
cdr3_aa: CASSLAGGYRSPYEQYF
cdr3_nt: TGTGCCAGCAGCTTGGCAGGGGGCTATCGATCGCCTTACGAGCAGTACTTC

v_call: TRBV5-1
clone_size: few
d_call: .
j_call: TRBJ1-1
cdr3_aa: CASSSNKQGPGTEAFF
cdr3_nt: TGCGCCAGCAGCTCAAACAAACAGGGCCCGGGCACTGAAGCTTTCTTT

v_call: TRBV3-1
clone_size: many
d_call: TRBD1
j_call: TRBJ2-3
cdr3_aa: CASSPLPGTDGTDTQYF
cdr3_nt: TGTGCCAGCAGCCCCCTCCCGGGGACAGATGGCACAGATACGCAGTATTTT

v_call: TRBV20-1
clone_size: .
d_call: TRBD1
j_call: TRBJ2-7
cdr3_aa: CSARPPLTGVHEQYF
cdr3_nt: TGCAGTGCTAGGCCCCCCCTGACAGGGGTCCACGAGCAGTACTTC

v_call: TRBV7-6
clone_size: few
d_call: .
j_call: TRBJ2-5
cdr3_aa: CASSLSPGARETKYF
cdr3_nt: TGTGCCAGCAGCTTAAGCCCGGGGGCAAGAGAGACCAAGTACTTC

v_call: TRBV7-9
clone_size: few
d_call: .
j_call: TRBJ2-5
cdr3_aa: CASSSSRLGAYQETQYF
cdr3_nt: TGTGCCAGCAGCTCCTCCAGACTAGGCGCCTACCAAGAGACCCAGTACTTC

v_call: TRBV28
clone_size: .
d_call: TRBD2
j_call: TRBJ2-2
cdr3_aa: CASSFSGANTGELFF
cdr3_nt: TGTGCCAGCAGTTTTAGCGGGGCGAACACCGGGGAGCTGTTTTTT

v_call: TRBV7-9
clone_size: .
d_call: .
j_call: TRBJ2-7
cdr3_aa: CASSPAFYEQYF
cdr3_nt: TGTGCCAGCAGCCCAGCTTTCTACGAGCAGTACTTC

v_call: TRBV27
clone_size: .
d_call: .
j_call: TRBJ2-1
cdr3_aa: CASSLASNYNEQFF
cdr3_nt: TGTGCCAGCAGTTTGGCAAGTAACTACAATGAGCAGTTCTTC

v_call: TRBV7-2
clone_size: few
d_call: TRBD2
j_call: TRBJ2-1
cdr3_aa: CASSPTGGNEQFF
cdr3_nt: TGTGCCAGCAGCCCCACGGGGGGTAATGAGCAGTTCTTC

v_call: TRBV7-8
clone_size: few
d_call: TRBD2
j_call: TRBJ2-1
cdr3_aa: CASSPAEGAGGPRDNEQFF
cdr3_nt: TGTGCCAGCAGCCCAGCAGAGGGGGCGGGGGGGCCCCGTGACAATGAGCAGTTCTTC

v_call: TRBV6-5
clone_size: .
d_call: .
j_call: TRBJ1-6
cdr3_aa: CASSFTGYNSPLHF
cdr3_nt: TGTGCCAGCAGTTTCACAGGGTATAATTCACCCCTCCACTTT

v_call: TRBV20-1
clone_size: .
d_call: TRBD2
j_call: TRBJ2-1
cdr3_aa: CSAIQGTTNEQFF
cdr3_nt: TGCAGTGCTATACAAGGGACTACAAATGAGCAGTTCTTC

v_call: TRBV6-6
clone_size: .
d_call: .
j_call: TRBJ1-2
cdr3_aa: CASSYRGPLNYGYTF
cdr3_nt: TGTGCCAGCAGTTACAGGGGCCCCCTTAACTATGGCTACACCTTC

v_call: TRBV11-2
clone_size: many
d_call: .
j_call: TRBJ1-2
cdr3_aa: CASRGLGDYGYTF
cdr3_nt: TGTGCCAGCAGGGGCCTCGGGGACTATGGCTACACCTTC

v_call: TRBV6-1
clone_size: few
d_call: TRBD2
j_call: TRBJ2-3
cdr3_aa: CASSAGLGGTDTQYF
cdr3_nt: TGTGCCAGCAGCGCGGGACTAGGGGGCACAGATACGCAGTATTTT

v_call: TRBV29-1
clone_size: .
d_call: TRBD1
j_call: TRBJ1-2
cdr3_aa: CSVDYGNRGPRDYTF
cdr3_nt: TGCAGCGTTGACTATGGTAACAGGGGCCCTCGTGACTACACCTTC

v_call: TRBV19
clone_size: .
d_call: TRBD1
j_call: TRBJ1-2
cdr3_aa: CASSVTGVGDYGYTF
cdr3_nt: TGTGCCAGTAGTGTGACAGGGGTAGGGGACTATGGCTACACCTTC

v_call: TRBV3-1
clone_size: .
d_call: .
j_call: TRBJ2-2
cdr3_aa: CASSQDAGTGELFF
cdr3_nt: TGTGCCAGCAGCCAAGATGCGGGTACCGGGGAGCTGTTTTTT

v_call: TRBV6-5
clone_size: .
d_call: .
j_call: TRBJ2-1
cdr3_aa: CASSYSSVGVYNEQFF
cdr3_nt: TGTGCCAGCAGTTACTCTAGCGTTGGTGTGTACAATGAGCAGTTCTTC

v_call: TRBV29-1
clone_size: few
d_call: .
j_call: TRBJ2-3
cdr3_aa: CSVEPLKEDTQYF
cdr3_nt: TGCAGCGTTGAGCCACTAAAGGAAGATACGCAGTATTTT

v_call: TRBV4-3
clone_size: many
d_call: .
j_call: TRBJ2-7
cdr3_aa: CASSPMDGTYEQYF
cdr3_nt: TGCGCCAGCAGCCCCATGGACGGGACCTACGAGCAGTACTTC